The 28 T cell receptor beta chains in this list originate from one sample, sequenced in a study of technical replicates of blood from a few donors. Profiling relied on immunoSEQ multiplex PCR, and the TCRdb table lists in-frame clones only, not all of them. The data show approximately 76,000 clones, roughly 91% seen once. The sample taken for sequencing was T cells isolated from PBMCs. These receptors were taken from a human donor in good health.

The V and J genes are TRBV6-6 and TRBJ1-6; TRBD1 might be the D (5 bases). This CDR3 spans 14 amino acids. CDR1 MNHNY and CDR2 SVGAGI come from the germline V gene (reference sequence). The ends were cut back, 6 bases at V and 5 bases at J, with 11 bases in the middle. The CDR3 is CASSLGGNNSPLHF. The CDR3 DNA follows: TGTGCCAGCAGCCTGGGGGGAAATAATTCACCCCTCCACTTT.

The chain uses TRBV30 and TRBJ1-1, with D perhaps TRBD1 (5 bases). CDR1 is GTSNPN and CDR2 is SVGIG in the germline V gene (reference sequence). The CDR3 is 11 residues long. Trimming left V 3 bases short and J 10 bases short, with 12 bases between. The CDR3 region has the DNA TGTGCCTGGAGGACAGATTCGGGAGCTTTCTTT. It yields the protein CAWRTDSGAFF.

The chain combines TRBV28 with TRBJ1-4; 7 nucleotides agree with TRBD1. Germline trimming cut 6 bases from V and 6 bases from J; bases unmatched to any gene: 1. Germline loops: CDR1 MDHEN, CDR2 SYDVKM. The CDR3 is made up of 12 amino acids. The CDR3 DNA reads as TGTGCCAGCAGGACAGGGTATGAAAAACTGTTTTTT. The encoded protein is CASRTGYEKLFF.

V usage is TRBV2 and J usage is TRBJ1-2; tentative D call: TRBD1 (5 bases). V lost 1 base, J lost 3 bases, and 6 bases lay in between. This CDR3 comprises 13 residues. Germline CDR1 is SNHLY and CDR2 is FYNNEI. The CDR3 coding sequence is TGTGCCAGCAGTGAAGGGGGCCACTATGGCTACACCTTC. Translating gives CASSEGGHYGYTF.

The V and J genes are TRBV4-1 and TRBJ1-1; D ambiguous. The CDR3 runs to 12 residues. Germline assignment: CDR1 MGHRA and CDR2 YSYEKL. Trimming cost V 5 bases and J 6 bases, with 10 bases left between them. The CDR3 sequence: CASSGPRAEAFF. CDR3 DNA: TGCGCCAGCAGCGGGCCGCGCGCTGAAGCTTTCTTT.

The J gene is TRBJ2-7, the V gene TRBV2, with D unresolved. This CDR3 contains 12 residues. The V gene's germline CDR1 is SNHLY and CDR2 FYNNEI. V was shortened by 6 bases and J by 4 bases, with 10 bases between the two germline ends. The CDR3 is CASRADIYEQYF. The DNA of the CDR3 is TGTGCCAGCAGGGCCGACATTTACGAGCAGTACTTC.

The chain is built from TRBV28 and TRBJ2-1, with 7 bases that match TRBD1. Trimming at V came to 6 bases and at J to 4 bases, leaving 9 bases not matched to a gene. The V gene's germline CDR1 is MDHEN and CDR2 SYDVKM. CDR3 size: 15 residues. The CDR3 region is CASRAGTELYNEQFF. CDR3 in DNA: TGTGCCAGCAGAGCCGGGACAGAGTTATACAATGAGCAGTTCTTC.

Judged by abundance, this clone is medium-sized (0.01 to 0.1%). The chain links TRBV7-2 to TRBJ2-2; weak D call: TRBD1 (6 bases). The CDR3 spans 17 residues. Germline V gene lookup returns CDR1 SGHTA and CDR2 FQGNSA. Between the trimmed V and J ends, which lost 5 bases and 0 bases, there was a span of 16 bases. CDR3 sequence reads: CASSIDRPLANTGELFF. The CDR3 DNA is TGTGCCAGCAGCATCGACAGGCCCCTCGCGAACACCGGGGAGCTGTTTTTT.

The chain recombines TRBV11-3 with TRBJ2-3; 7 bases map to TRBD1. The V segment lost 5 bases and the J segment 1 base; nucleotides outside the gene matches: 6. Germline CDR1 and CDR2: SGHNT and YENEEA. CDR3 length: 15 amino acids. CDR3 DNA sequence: TGTGCCAGCAGCCCAGACAGGGATCGCACAGATACGCAGTATTTT. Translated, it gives CASSPDRDRTDTQYF.

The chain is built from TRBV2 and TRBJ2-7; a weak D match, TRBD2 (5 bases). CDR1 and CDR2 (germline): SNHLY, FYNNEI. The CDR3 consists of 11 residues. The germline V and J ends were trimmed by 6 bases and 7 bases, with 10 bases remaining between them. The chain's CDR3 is CASRGAGEQYF. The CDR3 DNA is TGTGCCAGCAGGGGAGCCGGAGAGCAGTACTTC.

The CDR3 reads CASSPGGLARETQYF. The DNA of the CDR3 is TGTGCCAGCTCACCCGGCGGGCTGGCTCGGGAGACCCAGTACTTC. This chain connects TRBV18 to TRBJ2-5, with D possibly matching TRBD2 (5 bases). Trimming took 3 bases from V and 5 from J, leaving 16 bases between them. CDR3 length: 15 amino acids. The germline V gene has CDR1 KGHSH and CDR2 LQKENI.

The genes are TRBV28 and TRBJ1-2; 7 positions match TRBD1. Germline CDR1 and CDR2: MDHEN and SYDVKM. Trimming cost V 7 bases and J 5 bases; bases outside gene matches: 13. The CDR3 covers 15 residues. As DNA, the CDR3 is TGTGCCAGCATTAAGAAAGGACAGGCCGGATATGGCTACACCTTC. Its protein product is CASIKKGQAGYGYTF.

CDR3 sequence reads: CASSYNAGYNEQFF. CDR3 nucleotide sequence: TGTGCCAGCAGTTACAACGCAGGCTACAATGAGCAGTTCTTC. The V and J genes are TRBV6-5 and TRBJ2-1; D is unclear. The length of the CDR3 is 14 residues. Trimming cost V 2 bases and J 3 bases, with 8 bases left between them. Germline V lookup: CDR1 MNHEY, CDR2 SVGAGI.

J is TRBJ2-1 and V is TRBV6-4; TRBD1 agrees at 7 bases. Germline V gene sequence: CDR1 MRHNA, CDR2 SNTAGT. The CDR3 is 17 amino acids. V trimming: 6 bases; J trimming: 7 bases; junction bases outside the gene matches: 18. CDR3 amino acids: CASSQFATGTVSNEQFF. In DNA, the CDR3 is TGTGCCAGCAGCCAGTTCGCTACCGGGACAGTATCGAATGAGCAGTTCTTC.

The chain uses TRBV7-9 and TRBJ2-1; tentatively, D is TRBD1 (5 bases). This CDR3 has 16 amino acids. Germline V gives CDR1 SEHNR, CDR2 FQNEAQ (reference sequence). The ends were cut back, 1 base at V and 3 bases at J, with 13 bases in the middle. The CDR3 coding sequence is TGTGCCAGCAGCTTAGTGGGCAGGGCCGGCTACAATGAGCAGTTCTTC. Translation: CASSLVGRAGYNEQFF.

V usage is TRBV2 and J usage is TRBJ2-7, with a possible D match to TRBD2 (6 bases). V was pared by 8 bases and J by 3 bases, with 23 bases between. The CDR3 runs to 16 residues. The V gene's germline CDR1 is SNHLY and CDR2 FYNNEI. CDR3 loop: CASAISTGTEIYEQYF. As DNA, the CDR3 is TGTGCCAGCGCGATATCCACCGGGACTGAGATCTACGAGCAGTACTTC.

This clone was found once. CDR3 coding DNA: TGCAGCGTTGCAGGTTCGAGCTCTATGGATTCCTACGAGCAGTACTTC. This translates into CSVAGSSSMDSYEQYF. This chain links TRBV29-1 with TRBJ2-7; D is unclear. V gave up 4 bases and J gave up 1 base, with 20 bases separating them. The CDR3 length is 16 residues. The V gene's germline CDR1 is SQVTM and CDR2 ANQGSEA.

The CDR3 nucleotides are TGTGCCAGCAGCCTTCGGGCAAGGGGCAATGAAAAACTGTTTTTT. This translates into CASSLRARGNEKLFF. The V gene is TRBV4-2, the J gene TRBJ1-4, with D possibly matching TRBD1 (5 bases). The CDR3 loop spans 15 amino acids. Trimming shortened V by 4 bases and J by 5 bases, and 14 bases separated the two germline ends. In germline, CDR1 is LGHNA, CDR2 YNFKEQ.

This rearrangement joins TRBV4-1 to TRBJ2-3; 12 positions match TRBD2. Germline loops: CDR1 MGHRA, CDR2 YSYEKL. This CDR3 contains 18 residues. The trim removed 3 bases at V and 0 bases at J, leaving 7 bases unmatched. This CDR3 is CASSHGLAGMSSTDTQYF. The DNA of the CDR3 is TGCGCCAGCAGCCACGGACTAGCGGGGATGTCTAGCACAGATACGCAGTATTTT.

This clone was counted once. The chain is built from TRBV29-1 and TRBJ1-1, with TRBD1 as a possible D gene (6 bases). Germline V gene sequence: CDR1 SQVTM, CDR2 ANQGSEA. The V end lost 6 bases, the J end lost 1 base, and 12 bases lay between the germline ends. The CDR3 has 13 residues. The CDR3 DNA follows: TGCAGCGTCGTCGGACAGCCGAACACTGAAGCTTTCTTT. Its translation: CSVVGQPNTEAFF.

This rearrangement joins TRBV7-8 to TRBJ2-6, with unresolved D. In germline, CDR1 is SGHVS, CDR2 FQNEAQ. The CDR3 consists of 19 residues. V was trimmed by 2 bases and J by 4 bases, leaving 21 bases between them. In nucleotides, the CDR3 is TGTGCCAGCAGCTTACGTCGCGCAGGAACATCTCTGGGGGCCAACGTCCTGACTTTC. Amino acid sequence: CASSLRRAGTSLGANVLTF.

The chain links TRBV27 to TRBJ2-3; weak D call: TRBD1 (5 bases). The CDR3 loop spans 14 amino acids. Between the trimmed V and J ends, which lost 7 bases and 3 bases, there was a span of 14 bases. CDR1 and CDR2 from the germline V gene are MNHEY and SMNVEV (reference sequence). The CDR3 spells CASTPDKGTDTQYF. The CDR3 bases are TGTGCCAGCACCCCGGACAAGGGGACAGATACGCAGTATTTT.

The CDR3 nucleotides are TGTGCCAGCAGCCTGGGGCAGTCTCGTCAGTACTTC. Its translation: CASSLGQSRQYF. This sequence joins TRBV5-6 and TRBJ2-4; D possibly corresponds to TRBD1 (5 bases). V lost 4 bases and J 12 bases, leaving 14 bases between the germline ends. The CDR3 runs 12 residues. Germline lookup yields CDR1 SGHDT and CDR2 YYEEEE.

The DNA of the CDR3 is TGTGCCTGGACTGGGGCCGGGTGGGAGACCCAGTACTTC. This encodes CAWTGAGWETQYF. The genes are TRBV30 and TRBJ2-5; tentatively, D is TRBD1 (5 bases). This CDR3 contains 13 residues. Trimming cost V 4 bases and J 5 bases, with 14 bases left between them. Looked up from germline, CDR1 is GTSNPN and CDR2 is SVGIG (reference sequence).

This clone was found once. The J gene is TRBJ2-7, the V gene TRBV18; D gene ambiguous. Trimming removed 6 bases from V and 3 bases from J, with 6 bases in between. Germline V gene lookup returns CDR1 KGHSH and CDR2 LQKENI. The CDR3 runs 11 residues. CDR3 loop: CASSPGYEQYF. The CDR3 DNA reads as TGTGCCAGCTCTCCCGGCTACGAGCAGTACTTC.

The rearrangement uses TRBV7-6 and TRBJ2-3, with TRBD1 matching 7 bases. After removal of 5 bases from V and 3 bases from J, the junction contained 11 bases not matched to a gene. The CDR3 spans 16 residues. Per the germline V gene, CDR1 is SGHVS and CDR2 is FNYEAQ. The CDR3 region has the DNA TGTGCCAGCAGCCGAACGACAGGGATTATTACAGATACGCAGTATTTT. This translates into CASSRTTGIITDTQYF.

The CDR3 loop reads CASSWRGNYGYTF. CDR3 bases: TGTGCCAGCAGTTGGAGGGGTAACTATGGCTACACCTTC. The genes are TRBV27 and TRBJ1-2; tentative D call: TRBD1 (5 bases). In germline, CDR1 is MNHEY, CDR2 SMNVEV (reference sequence). The germline V and J ends were trimmed by 4 bases and 1 base, with 7 bases remaining between them. This CDR3 is built from 13 residues.

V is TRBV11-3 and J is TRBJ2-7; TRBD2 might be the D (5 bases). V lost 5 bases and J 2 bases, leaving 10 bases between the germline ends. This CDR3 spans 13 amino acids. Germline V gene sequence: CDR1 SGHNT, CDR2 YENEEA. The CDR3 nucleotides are TGTGCCAGCAGCCCCCGGGGTACCTACGAGCAGTACTTC. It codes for CASSPRGTYEQYF.